What follows are 15 T cell receptor beta chains derived from one specimen sequenced in a study of T cell repertoires in cytomegalovirus infection. One entry per CDR3 protein results from TCRdb running MiXCR on the reads. The data hold some 300,000 distinct CDR3 sequences, with 17% observed a single time. The source material was PBMCs. The source of these receptors is a human donor in good health (CMV status not recorded). Some clones in this sample may be carry-over from other donors' samples.

The chain carries TRBV20-1 and TRBJ1-1, with a tentative D call TRBD1 (5 bases). V was cut by 4 bases and J by 2 bases, with 17 bases left in between. CDR3 length: 15 amino acids. Per germline, CDR1 DFQATT and CDR2 SNEGSKA (reference sequence). CDR3 coding DNA: TGCAGTGCTACCATAGGGAGAGGGGTTAACACTGAAGCTTTCTTT. Amino acids: CSATIGRGVNTEAFF.

The genes are TRBV20-1 and TRBJ2-1; D is tentatively TRBD1 or TRBD2 (6 bases each). The CDR3 has 15 amino acids. V dropped 0 bases and J dropped 13 bases, with 22 bases sitting between them. The germline CDR1 and CDR2 sequences are DFQATT and SNEGSKA (reference sequence). The CDR3 bases are TGCAGTGCTAGAGATAACCGCGTTGGGGGGCGAGGACAGTTCTTC. Its translation is CSARDNRVGGRGQFF.

This clonotype occurred many times. V usage is TRBV7-6 and J usage is TRBJ1-1, with 7 bases matching TRBD1. V trimming: 5 bases; J trimming: 6 bases; junction bases outside the gene matches: 9. The CDR3 spans 14 residues. Germline V gene data show CDR1 as SGHVS and CDR2 as FNYEAQ. CDR3: CASSPSGGWSEAFF. The CDR3 DNA is TGTGCCAGCAGCCCATCAGGGGGTTGGTCTGAAGCTTTCTTT. The whole variable domain, remainder taken from reference TRBV7-6 and TRBJ1-1, is GAGVSQSPRYKVTKRGQDVALRCDPISGHVSLYWYRQALGQGPEFLTYFNYEAQQDKSGLPNDRFSAERPEGSISTLTIQRTEQRDSAMYRCASSPSGGWSEAFFGQGTRLTVV.

The sample holds many counts of this clonotype. The V call is TRBV3-1, the J call TRBJ1-2, with TRBD1 as a possible D gene (6 bases). CDR3 length: 14 amino acids. The V gene's germline CDR1 is LGHDT and CDR2 YNNKEL (reference sequence). V was clipped by 5 bases and J by 4 bases, with 14 bases between them. In nucleotides, the CDR3 is TGTGCCAGCAGCGACGGAGGGGGGACCTATGGCTACACCTTC. Amino acid sequence: CASSDGGGTYGYTF.

The table lists this clonotype with a few counts. The V and J genes are TRBV5-6 and TRBJ2-7; TRBD2 might be the D (6 bases). The CDR3 is 15 amino acids. Germline V gene lookup returns CDR1 SGHDT and CDR2 YYEEEE. The ends were cut back, 4 bases at V and 3 bases at J, with 17 bases in the middle. The DNA for the CDR3 is TGTGCCAGCAGCCGGCGGGGTGCGGTTTACTACGAGCAGTACTTC. Its protein is CASSRRGAVYYEQYF.

There are a few counts of this clonotype. The chain employs TRBV6-5 and TRBJ1-5; D perhaps matches TRBD1 (5 bases). Trimming left V 7 bases short and J 5 bases short, with 12 bases between. CDR3 size: 13 residues. Germline CDR1 is MNHEY and CDR2 is SVGAGI. The CDR3 DNA is TGTGCCAGCACTCGGGGGGAGGATCAGCCCCAGCATTTT. Translation gives CASTRGEDQPQHF.

This clonotype was observed at least ten times. In DNA, the CDR3 is TGTGCCAGCTCACCTAGCGGGGGGGCTTCATACGAGCAGTACTTC. It specifies CASSPSGGASYEQYF. The gene calls are TRBV18 and TRBJ2-7; 11 bases align to TRBD2. Trimming took 3 bases from V and 4 from J; bases not matched to a gene: 5. The CDR3 runs to 15 residues. From germline, CDR1 is KGHSH and CDR2 LQKENI.

The chain combines TRBV5-1 with TRBJ1-6; 8 bases fit TRBD1. Germline CDR1 reads SGHRS; CDR2 reads YFSETQ. There are 14 residues in the CDR3. J lost 9 bases, V lost 5 bases, and 7 bases had no gene match. CDR3 amino acids: CASRDGQGGSPLHF. The CDR3 nucleotides read TGCGCCAGCAGAGACGGACAGGGTGGTTCACCCCTCCACTTT.

In this sample, this clonotype turned up many times. This chain links TRBV2 with TRBJ2-5; TRBD1 matches at 8 bases. Germline V gene sequence: CDR1 SNHLY, CDR2 FYNNEI. CDR3 size: 14 residues. The junction had 4 bases not matched to a gene; V was cut back by 4 bases and J by 3 bases. For the CDR3, the DNA is TGTGCCAGCAGTGCCATGACAGGGGAAGAGACCCAGTACTTC. Translated: CASSAMTGEETQYF. Combining the CDR3 with reference TRBV2 and TRBJ2-5 gives the whole variable domain EPEVTQTPSHQVTQMGQEVILRCVPISNHLYFYWYRQILGQKVEFLVSFYNNEISEKSEIFDDQFSVERPDGSNFTLKIRSTKLEDSAMYFCASSAMTGEETQYFGPGTRLLVL.

The J gene is TRBJ2-7, the V gene TRBV6-6; 9 bases fit TRBD1. The CDR3 sequence is 15 residues long. Germline V gives CDR1 MNHNY, CDR2 SVGAGI (reference sequence). V gave up 7 bases and J gave up 7 bases; unmatched junction bases: 14. The CDR3 protein is CASTPSGTGSLEQYF. In DNA, the CDR3 is TGTGCCAGCACCCCCTCCGGGACAGGGAGTTTGGAGCAGTACTTC.

The rearrangement joins TRBV7-9 to TRBJ2-5; no clear D. The CDR3 spans 13 residues. CDR1 and CDR2 from the germline V gene are SEHNR and FQNEAQ (reference sequence). Deletions cut 3 bases from V and 4 bases from J, with 9 bases between. CDR3 sequence reads: CASSLQPGETQYF. CDR3 in DNA: TGTGCCAGCAGCTTGCAGCCAGGAGAGACCCAGTACTTC.

There are many counts of this clonotype. V is TRBV10-3 and J is TRBJ1-5; D gene uncertain. Deletions cut 0 bases from V and 6 bases from J, with 6 bases between. Germline CDR1 and CDR2: ENHRY and SYGVKD. The CDR3 length is 13 residues. The CDR3 is CAISESPVQPQHF. The CDR3 DNA follows: TGTGCCATCAGTGAGTCTCCGGTTCAGCCCCAGCATTTT.

V is TRBV12-3 or TRBV12-4 and J is TRBJ1-6; possible D gene TRBD1, 5 bases. The CDR3 covers 13 residues. Trimming took off 3 bases at V and 10 bases at J, with 10 bases between the two ends. The CDR3 DNA sequence: TGTGCCAGCAGTTTTGCCTGGGACTCACCCCTCCACTTT. Protein sequence: CASSFAWDSPLHF.

The rearrangement links TRBV2 to TRBJ1-3; tentatively, D is TRBD1 (5 bases). The V end was cut by 8 bases, the J end by 3 bases, with 17 bases between. Germline V lookup: CDR1 SNHLY, CDR2 FYNNEI. The length of the CDR3 is 15 residues. CDR3 sequence reads: CASQAWGSVGNTIYF. CDR3 coding DNA: TGTGCCAGCCAGGCATGGGGGAGTGTTGGAAACACCATATATTTT.

In this sample, this clonotype turned up once. This chain's CDR3 is CASTWEDSYEQYF. The DNA of the CDR3 is TGTGCCAGCACCTGGGAGGACTCCTACGAGCAGTACTTC. V and J are TRBV2 and TRBJ2-7; D might be TRBD2 (6 bases). Deletions cut 7 bases from V and 0 bases from J, with 10 bases between. Germline lookup yields CDR1 SNHLY and CDR2 FYNNEI. The CDR3 is 13 residues long.